The 23 T cell receptor beta chains below all came from one sample that was sequenced in a study of blood T cell repertoires in COVID-19. Profiling relied on immunoSEQ multiplex PCR, and the TCRdb table lists in-frame clones only, not all of them. The sample carries more than 250,000 clones, more than 75% recorded once. Sequenced sample: peripheral blood. All receptors derive from a man between 45 and 60 years old with active or convalescent COVID-19.

This CDR3 reads CASSTRLRGQPQHF. The CDR3 region has the DNA TGTGCCAGTAGTACAAGGCTCCGAGGACAGCCCCAGCATTTT. The chain is built from TRBV19 and TRBJ1-5; no firm D call. Germline V gives CDR1 LNHDA, CDR2 SQIVND (reference sequence). CDR3 length: 14 residues. V shed 4 bases and J shed 7 bases, with 14 bases lying between them.

The chain is built from TRBV7-9 and TRBJ2-5; 14 bases line up with TRBD2. In germline, CDR1 is SEHNR, CDR2 FQNEAQ (reference sequence). This CDR3 region has 17 residues. With 3 bases clipped from V and 4 bases from J, the junction kept 7 bases outside the gene matches. The CDR3 region is CASSFGTSGSWTETQYF. The CDR3 DNA reads as TGTGCCAGCAGCTTTGGGACTAGCGGGAGTTGGACAGAGACCCAGTACTTC. Using reference TRBV7-9 and TRBJ2-5 for the parts outside the CDR3, the full variable domain is DTGVSQNPRHKITKRGQNVTFRCDPISEHNRLYWYRQTLGQGPEFLTYFQNEAQLEKSRLLSDRFSAERPKGSFSTLEIQRTEQGDSAMYLCASSFGTSGSWTETQYFGPGTRLLVL.

Here the CDR3 DNA reads TGTGCCAGCAGCGGGGGGCAGGGCCGAGATGGCTACACCTTC. It yields the protein CASSGGQGRDGYTF. V gene TRBV9 combines with J gene TRBJ1-2; a possible D gene is TRBD1 (6 bases). Germline-derived CDR1 and CDR2 are SGDLS and YYNGEE. Trimming removed 3 bases from V and 6 bases from J, with 15 bases in between. This CDR3 is 14 amino acids long. The variable domain in full, completed from reference TRBV9 and TRBJ1-2, reads DSGVTQTPKHLITATGQRVTLRCSPRSGDLSVYWYQQSLDQGLQFLIQYYNGEERAKGNILERFSAQQFPDLHSELNLSSLELGDSALYFCASSGGQGRDGYTFGSGTRLTVV.

The V and J genes are TRBV28 and TRBJ2-3, with TRBD2 matching over 11 bases. CDR3 length: 15 amino acids. V was pared by 5 bases and J by 3 bases, with 4 bases of the junction left unmatched. Germline CDR1 and CDR2: MDHEN and SYDVKM. In nucleotides, the CDR3 is TGTGCCAGCAGTGGAGGGACTAGCGGTACAGATACGCAGTATTTT. Translation gives CASSGGTSGTDTQYF.

V is TRBV7-9 and J is TRBJ1-5, with 7 bases identical to TRBD1. The germline gives CDR1 SEHNR, CDR2 FQNEAQ (reference sequence). CDR3 size: 13 residues. J was trimmed by 0 bases and V by 8 bases; bases with no gene match: 1. This chain's CDR3 is CASAGGSNQPQHF. The CDR3, as DNA: TGTGCCAGCGCAGGGGGTAGCAATCAGCCCCAGCATTTT.

This chain connects TRBV3-1 (or the pseudogene TRBV3-2) to TRBJ1-2; D uncertain. The CDR3 is 15 residues long. From germline, CDR1 is LGHDT and CDR2 YNNKEL (reference sequence). Between the trimmed V and J ends, which lost 0 bases and 8 bases, there was a span of 16 bases. This CDR3 is CASSQDLVQAGGYTF. The CDR3 region has the DNA TGTGCCAGCAGCCAAGATTTGGTTCAGGCTGGGGGCTACACCTTC.

The chain carries TRBV27 and TRBJ1-4, with 8 positions matching TRBD1. Germline CDR1 reads MNHEY; CDR2 reads SMNVEV (reference sequence). The CDR3 has 14 amino acids. V lost 5 bases to trimming and J lost 8 bases; unmatched junction nucleotides: 7. This CDR3 reads CASSPRTGMEKLFF. The CDR3 nucleotides read TGTGCCAGCAGTCCACGGACAGGGATGGAAAAACTGTTTTTT.

CDR3 loop: CASSPGVRAAGAFF. The CDR3 nucleotides read TGTGCCAGCAGTCCCGGCGTGAGGGCGGCGGGAGCTTTCTTT. The rearrangement joins TRBV28 to TRBJ1-1, with D hard to call. V lost 5 bases and J 10 bases, leaving 20 bases between the germline ends. The length of the CDR3 is 14 residues. Germline CDR1 is MDHEN and CDR2 is SYDVKM.

The rearrangement links TRBV5-1 to TRBJ1-4; 9 nucleotides agree with TRBD1. V dropped 0 bases and J dropped 8; count of bases not matched to a gene: 5. CDR3 length: 15 amino acids. Germline CDR1 reads SGHRS; CDR2 reads YFSETQ. CDR3 residues: CASSLGGQGAEKLFF. CDR3 nucleotides: TGCGCCAGCAGCTTGGGGGGACAGGGAGCAGAAAAACTGTTTTTT.

The chain recombines TRBV4-3 with TRBJ2-7, with 11 bases identical to TRBD1. The CDR3 totals 16 residues. Trimming removed 0 bases from V and 6 bases from J; junction bases left unmatched: 7. In germline, CDR1 is LGHNA, CDR2 YSLEER. The CDR3 reads CASSQDRTGGSSEQYF. The CDR3 DNA sequence: TGCGCCAGCAGCCAAGACCGGACAGGGGGCTCAAGCGAGCAGTACTTC.

Turning to this clone: Other DNA sequences in this specimen translate into the identical CDR3. V is TRBV27 and J is TRBJ1-2; a weak D match, TRBD1 (6 bases). The CDR3 runs 14 residues. Per the germline V gene, CDR1 is MNHEY and CDR2 is SMNVEV (reference sequence). Trimming took 4 bases from V and 2 from J, leaving 11 bases between them. The CDR3 is CASSSLRGNYGYTF. The CDR3 nucleotides read TGTGCCAGCAGTTCCCTAAGGGGGAACTATGGCTACACCTTC.

This clone was observed a few times. The genes are TRBV7-9 and TRBJ2-7, with 10 positions matching TRBD1. CDR1 is SEHNR, CDR2 FQNEAQ, per germline (reference sequence). The junction had 8 bases not matched to a gene; V was cut back by 5 bases and J by 7 bases. This CDR3 region has 14 residues. The CDR3 region has the DNA TGTGCCAGCAGCCGACAGGGGGCGCCAGGGGAGCAGTACTTC. Protein sequence: CASSRQGAPGEQYF.

The CDR3 DNA is TGTGCCAGCAGCTCCTATAGCGGGAGGGCCAGAAATGAGCAGTTCTTC. Amino acids: CASSSYSGRARNEQFF. The chain has TRBV4-2 and TRBJ2-1, with 11 bases identical to TRBD2. The CDR3 has 16 amino acids. The V and J ends lost 5 bases and 7 bases, in that order; junction bases with no gene match: 10. Germline V gene sequence: CDR1 LGHNA, CDR2 YNFKEQ.

V is TRBV18 and J is TRBJ1-1; possibly TRBD1 for D (6 bases). Trimming pared 3 bases from V and 0 bases from J, leaving 11 bases between. CDR1 is KGHSH, CDR2 LQKENI, per germline. The CDR3 consists of 15 residues. CDR3 nucleotides: TGTGCCAGCTCACCTGCGACAGGTATGAACACTGAAGCTTTCTTT. Amino acid sequence: CASSPATGMNTEAFF.

The chain links TRBV19 to TRBJ1-1; 7 bases fit TRBD1. V was clipped by 5 bases and J by 2 bases; unmatched bases: 5. The V gene's germline CDR1 is LNHDA and CDR2 SQIVND (reference sequence). This CDR3 comprises 14 residues. CDR3 DNA: TGTGCCAGTAGTTCGACAGGGCGCAACACTGAAGCTTTCTTT. Its translation is CASSSTGRNTEAFF.

The gene calls are TRBV5-4 and TRBJ1-4; 11 bases are shared with TRBD1. In germline, CDR1 is SGHNT, CDR2 YYREEE (reference sequence). CDR3 length equals 16 residues. J gave up 5 bases and V 0 bases, and 3 bases lay outside the gene matches. CDR3 sequence: CASSLAGTGGNEKLFF. DNA of the CDR3: TGTGCCAGCAGCTTGGCCGGGACAGGGGGAAATGAAAAACTGTTTTTT.

The CDR3 DNA reads TGTGCCAGCAGTGAAAGACTAGCCCCCGGCAATGAGCAGTTCTTC. The encoded protein is CASSERLAPGNEQFF. The chain has TRBV6-1 and TRBJ2-1; 7 positions agree with TRBD2. V lost 2 bases to trimming and J lost 6 bases; unmatched junction nucleotides: 7. CDR1 and CDR2 from the germline V gene are MNHNS and SASEGT. This CDR3 is 15 amino acids long.

J is TRBJ2-1 and V is TRBV7-3, with a possible D match to TRBD2 (5 bases). Germline-derived CDR1 and CDR2 are SGHTA and FQGTGA. With 5 bases removed from V and 10 bases from J, the gap between germline ends came to 15 bases. CDR3 length equals 13 residues. CDR3 sequence (DNA): TGTGCCAGCAGCCCTGCGGGCCCCGTGGAGCAGTTCTTC. It codes for CASSPAGPVEQFF. Looking up the rest from reference TRBV7-3 and TRBJ2-1 gives the full variable domain: GAGVSQTPSNKVTEKGKYVELRCDPISGHTALYWYRQSLGQGPEFLIYFQGTGAADDSGLPNDRFFAVRPEGSVSTLKIQRTERGDSAVYLCASSPAGPVEQFFGPGTRLTVL.

The chain employs TRBV7-6 and TRBJ1-1; D is possibly TRBD1 (5 bases). CDR3 length: 15 residues. Germline V gene sequence: CDR1 SGHVS, CDR2 FNYEAQ. The V gene lost 5 bases and the J gene lost 3 bases, with 16 bases spanning the gap. The CDR3 bases are TGTGCCAGCAGCCACTTGGGCCAGGGCGACACTGAAGCTTTCTTT. It translates to CASSHLGQGDTEAFF.

This clone is a singleton in its sample. The rearrangement uses TRBV7-9 and TRBJ1-1; D is perhaps TRBD1 (5 bases). V was trimmed by 0 bases and J by 1 base, leaving 18 bases between them. Germline V gene data show CDR1 as SEHNR and CDR2 as FQNEAQ (reference sequence). The length of the CDR3 is 18 residues. In DNA, the CDR3 is TGTGCCAGCAGCTTAGCCCGGCAGGGCTTAGGCGAGAACACTGAAGCTTTCTTT. Translated, it gives CASSLARQGLGENTEAFF.

V gene TRBV30 combines with J gene TRBJ2-3, with D unclear. The CDR3 totals 12 residues. Deletions cut 2 bases from V and 2 bases from J, with 5 bases between. Germline-derived CDR1 and CDR2 are GTSNPN and SVGIG (reference sequence). In DNA form, the CDR3 reads TGTGCCTGGAGTCCCTTCACAGATACGCAGTATTTT. Amino acid sequence: CAWSPFTDTQYF.

This sequence joins TRBV5-1 and TRBJ2-3; a weak D match, TRBD2 (6 bases). Germline lookup yields CDR1 SGHRS and CDR2 YFSETQ. The CDR3 has 20 residues. Trimming removed 0 bases from V and 1 base from J, with 24 bases in between. CDR3 in amino acids: CASSLDGAGAWRDRTDTQYF. Here the CDR3 DNA reads TGCGCCAGCAGCTTGGACGGCGCGGGTGCTTGGCGGGACCGCACAGATACGCAGTATTTT.

The V gene is TRBV6-5, the J gene TRBJ1-4; the D gene is possibly TRBD1 (5 bases). The CDR3 runs to 13 residues. Looked up from germline, CDR1 is MNHEY and CDR2 is SVGAGI. V gave up 10 bases and J gave up 5 bases, with 14 bases separating them. The CDR3 loop is CATSQGGNEKLFF. The CDR3 region has the DNA TGTGCCACGAGCCAGGGTGGGAATGAAAAACTGTTTTTT.